This T cell receptor (beta chain) was recovered during a study of siplizumab effects on memory and regulatory T cells. Data came from immunoSEQ multiplex PCR; TCRdb stores just in-frame clones and leaves some out. The sample shows more than 95,000 clones, about 93% of them seen only once. From germline, CDR1 is SGHDT and CDR2 YYEEEE. The CDR3 loop spans 15 amino acids. V trimming: 3 bases; J trimming: 5 bases; junction bases outside the gene matches: 7. Study-wide findings and caveats: Suppressive activity of Tregs proliferating in siplizumab cultures remained unconfirmed.

For this clone: The target antigen is unknown.

The sample comprised Tregs sorted from blood. The V gene is TRBV5-6, the J gene TRBJ2-5, with TRBD1 matching 10 bases. This clonotype was sampled from a human donor in good health. CDR3 protein: CASSSPTGGGETQYF. DNA of the CDR3: TGTGCCAGCAGCTCGCCGACAGGGGGCGGTGAGACCCAGTACTTC.